This passage covers 12 T cell receptor beta chains from one sample sequenced in a study of blood T cell repertoires in COVID-19 (dated by TCRdb to 2019 to 2021). The library was prepared using the immunoSEQ multiplex PCR assay. The source is immuneACCESS, and TCRdb retained only in-frame sequences with V and J called. Part of the clones is not carried over; for the studies checked, unresolved V genes explain less than half of this, and the remainder is unexplained. Within this sample are 200,000 or so clones, with 75% to 90% of them counted one time only. Together, the top ten hold over 9.5% of the sample. Specimen: peripheral blood. The receptor source for this set is a human donor with active or convalescent COVID-19. The donor label of this sample is uncertain.

The chain recombines TRBV5-6 with TRBJ2-1, with 9 nucleotides matching TRBD2. The CDR3 covers 14 residues. Germline-derived CDR1 and CDR2 are SGHDT and YYEEEE. After removal of 0 bases from V and 5 bases from J, the junction contained 0 bases not matched to a gene. The CDR3 here is CASSLGGRDNEQFF. CDR3 DNA sequence: TGTGCCAGCAGCTTGGGCGGGAGGGACAATGAGCAGTTCTTC.

The gene calls are TRBV19 and TRBJ2-1, with 9 bases aligning to TRBD2. This CDR3 has 15 residues. Trimming removed 7 bases from V and 3 bases from J; junction bases left unmatched: 7. Germline assignment: CDR1 LNHDA and CDR2 SQIVND (reference sequence). CDR3 sequence: CASTSSGTYYNEQFF. The CDR3 DNA reads as TGTGCCAGTACCTCTAGCGGGACCTACTACAATGAGCAGTTCTTC. Combining the CDR3 with reference TRBV19 and TRBJ2-1 gives the whole variable domain DGGITQSPKYLFRKEGQNVTLSCEQNLNHDAMYWYRQDPGQGLRLIYYSQIVNDFQKGDIAEGYSVSREKKESFPLTVTSAQKNPTAFYLCASTSSGTYYNEQFFGPGTRLTVL.

V usage is TRBV5-6 and J usage is TRBJ1-1; D gene ambiguous. V was clipped by 2 bases and J by 5 bases, with 10 bases between them. The CDR3 consists of 13 residues. CDR1 is SGHDT and CDR2 is YYEEEE in the germline V gene. CDR3 protein: CASSFVAGTEAFF. The CDR3 region has the DNA TGTGCCAGCAGCTTTGTTGCGGGGACTGAAGCTTTCTTT. The full variable domain, with the rest looked up from reference TRBV5-6 and TRBJ1-1, is DAGVTQSPTHLIKTRGQQVTLRCSPKSGHDTVSWYQQALGQGPQFIFQYYEEEERQRGNFPDRFSGHQFPNYSSELNVNALLLGDSALYLCASSFVAGTEAFFGQGTRLTVV.

This sequence joins TRBV7-8 and TRBJ2-7; TRBD2 aligns across 10 bases. The CDR3 contains 15 residues. Germline V gives CDR1 SGHVS, CDR2 FQNEAQ. V was pared by 5 bases and J by 2 bases, with 6 bases of the junction left unmatched. The CDR3 bases are TGTGCCAGCAGCCCGCGGACTAGCGGCCCCTACGAGCAGTACTTC. Protein product: CASSPRTSGPYEQYF.

V is TRBV30 and J is TRBJ2-3, with D unclear. CDR1 is GTSNPN and CDR2 is SVGIG in the germline V gene (reference sequence). V lost 5 bases to trimming and J lost 3 bases, with 15 bases between them. This CDR3 is 14 amino acids long. CDR3 residues: CAWDKNLVTDTQYF. CDR3 bases: TGTGCCTGGGATAAAAACTTGGTGACAGATACGCAGTATTTT.

Only a few counts were recorded for this clone. The chain has TRBV18 and TRBJ1-2; unclear D gene. Germline CDR1 KGHSH, CDR2 LQKENI. CDR3 size: 16 residues. Between the trimmed V and J ends, which lost 0 bases and 2 bases, there was a span of 13 bases. CDR3 loop: CASSPPIRIANYGYTF. As DNA, the CDR3 is TGTGCCAGCTCACCACCCATTAGGATAGCCAACTATGGCTACACCTTC.

The chain joins TRBV5-4 to TRBJ2-1, with D possibly matching TRBD1 (6 bases). From germline, CDR1 is SGHNT and CDR2 YYREEE (reference sequence). V shed 2 bases and J shed 5 bases, with 11 bases lying between them. This CDR3 spans 14 amino acids. For the CDR3, the DNA is TGTGCCAGCAGCTTATGGACAGTTAACAATGAGCAGTTCTTC. It specifies CASSLWTVNNEQFF.

The chain combines TRBV5-1 with TRBJ2-1; TRBD2 matches at 8 bases. Germline V gene sequence: CDR1 SGHRS, CDR2 YFSETQ. V was pared by 2 bases and J by 7 bases, with 5 bases of the junction left unmatched. The CDR3 covers 14 residues. The CDR3 sequence is CASSLGRGANEQFF. The CDR3 DNA reads as TGCGCCAGCAGCTTAGGGCGGGGGGCAAATGAGCAGTTCTTC.

The rearrangement uses TRBV27 and TRBJ1-2; 12 bases align to TRBD1. The V and J ends lost 0 bases and 4 bases, in that order; junction bases with no gene match: 6. CDR1 and CDR2 from the germline V gene are MNHEY and SMNVEV (reference sequence). This CDR3 contains 17 residues. Here the CDR3 reads CASSLSMGQGASYGYTF. As DNA, the CDR3 is TGTGCCAGCAGTTTATCGATGGGACAGGGGGCGAGCTATGGCTACACCTTC.

The rearrangement links TRBV27 to TRBJ2-2; 7 bases line up with TRBD2. The CDR3 runs to 15 residues. The germline V gene has CDR1 MNHEY and CDR2 SMNVEV (reference sequence). V shed 0 bases, J shed 3 bases, and the junction held 1 base outside the gene matches. The CDR3 nucleotides are TGTGCCAGCAGTTTATCGGGGAGGGACACCGGGGAGCTGTTTTTT. Amino acids: CASSLSGRDTGELFF.

This rearrangement joins TRBV5-4 to TRBJ2-3; 7 positions agree with TRBD2. With V trimmed by 4 bases and J by 3 bases, 20 bases remained unmatched. From germline, CDR1 is SGHNT and CDR2 YYREEE (reference sequence). CDR3 size: 19 residues. The CDR3: CASSPPPSGGGKGTDTQYF. As DNA, the CDR3 is TGTGCCAGCAGCCCCCCCCCTAGCGGTGGGGGGAAGGGGACAGATACGCAGTATTTT.

This chain connects TRBV2 to TRBJ2-6; TRBD1 aligns across 8 bases. Per the germline V gene, CDR1 is SNHLY and CDR2 is FYNNEI. The CDR3 is made up of 20 amino acids. V shed 4 bases, J shed 0 bases, and the junction held 14 bases outside the gene matches. Here the CDR3 reads CASSGRGRQGRNSGANVLTF. The DNA of the CDR3 is TGTGCCAGCAGTGGTAGGGGACGACAGGGGCGAAACTCTGGGGCCAACGTCCTGACTTTC. Full variable domain (missing parts from reference TRBV2 and TRBJ2-6): EPEVTQTPSHQVTQMGQEVILRCVPISNHLYFYWYRQILGQKVEFLVSFYNNEISEKSEIFDDQFSVERPDGSNFTLKIRSTKLEDSAMYFCASSGRGRQGRNSGANVLTFGAGSRLTVL.